This entry lists 6 T cell receptor beta chains sequenced from one sample in a study of cytomegalovirus exposure and HLA in healthy donors. Using immunoSEQ multiplex PCR, the repertoire was profiled, and TCRdb retains in-frame clones only, with some absent. The sample contains 200,000 to 250,000 clones, roughly 83% of which appear only once. Sequences were obtained from PBMCs. All receptors derive from a woman aged 30 to 39 in good health and CMV-seropositive.

This clone was seen ten or more times. The CDR3 here is CASSPEAVRESGEQYF. The CDR3 DNA sequence: TGTGCCAGCAGCCCCGAGGCGGTGCGGGAGTCGGGCGAGCAGTACTTC. The rearrangement joins TRBV4-2 to TRBJ2-7, with 7 bases identical to TRBD2. Trimming at V came to 4 bases and at J to 6 bases, leaving 15 bases not matched to a gene. CDR3 length: 16 residues. Germline CDR1 reads LGHNA; CDR2 reads YNFKEQ.

V is TRBV11-2 and J is TRBJ1-5; D gene ambiguous. The CDR3 spans 15 residues. Germline V gene sequence: CDR1 SGHAT, CDR2 FQNNGV. V was trimmed by 4 bases and J by 2 bases, leaving 12 bases between them. The CDR3 is CASSSDPSGNQPQHF. CDR3 nucleotide sequence: TGTGCCAGCAGCTCCGACCCCTCGGGCAATCAGCCCCAGCATTTT.

V usage is TRBV7-8 and J usage is TRBJ2-7, with TRBD2 matching over 12 bases. V dropped 5 bases and J dropped 3; count of bases not matched to a gene: 5. Germline lookup yields CDR1 SGHVS and CDR2 FQNEAQ. This CDR3 has 15 amino acids. CDR3: CASSTGLAGFYEQYF. The DNA for the CDR3 is TGTGCCAGCAGCACCGGACTAGCGGGATTCTACGAGCAGTACTTC.

The chain is built from TRBV29-1 and TRBJ1-1; no clear D gene. CDR3 length: 12 amino acids. Trimming stripped 0 bases from V and 3 bases from J, with 5 bases between. The V gene's germline CDR1 is SQVTM and CDR2 ANQGSEA. As DNA, the CDR3 is TGCAGCGTTGAAGATCAGGACACTGAAGCTTTCTTT. It yields the protein CSVEDQDTEAFF. The full variable domain, with the rest looked up from reference TRBV29-1 and TRBJ1-1, is SAVISQKPSRDICQRGTSLTIQCQVDSQVTMMFWYRQQPGQSLTLIATANQGSEATYESGFVIDKFPISRPNLTFSTLTVSNMSPEDSSIYLCSVEDQDTEAFFGQGTRLTVV.

The chain couples TRBV5-1 to TRBJ1-1; no definite D call. The CDR3 spans 14 residues. The V and J ends lost 5 bases and 3 bases respectively, with 14 bases between them. The germline CDR1 and CDR2 sequences are SGHRS and YFSETQ. In DNA, the CDR3 is TGCGCCAGCAGTTCATCCCTTCCGGACACTGAAGCTTTCTTT. It is translated as CASSSSLPDTEAFF. The full variable domain, rest sourced from reference TRBV5-1 and TRBJ1-1, is KAGVTQTPRYLIKTRGQQVTLSCSPISGHRSVSWYQQTPGQGLQFLFEYFSETQRNKGNFPGRFSGRQFSNSRSEMNVSTLELGDSALYLCASSSSLPDTEAFFGQGTRLTVV.

This sequence joins TRBV6-1 and TRBJ2-3; D may be TRBD2 (7 bases). Germline V gene lookup returns CDR1 MNHNS and CDR2 SASEGT. The CDR3 consists of 14 residues. V lost 10 bases, J lost 4 bases, and 18 bases lay in between. As DNA, the CDR3 is TGTGCCACCTCAAGAGGGGGGGTCGCAGATACGCAGTATTTT. Protein: CATSRGGVADTQYF.